In this sample, the clone carrying this T cell receptor (beta chain) turned up many times. This entry belongs to a study of regulatory T cells in long-lasting Graves disease. HTBI primers from iRepertoire and Arm-PCR of CDR3 regions yielded the TCR beta libraries. TCRdb reprocessed the multiplex PCR reads with MiXCR, giving one entry per CDR3 protein. The table lists roughly 410,000 distinct CDR3 sequences, about 15% of them singletons. Described time point: newly diagnosed GD, antithyroid drugs for less than 3 months. Generation of the TCR library employed RNA extracted from PBMCs. V was cut by 4 bases and J by 2 bases, with 15 bases left in between. The CDR3 is made up of 15 amino acids. Per germline, CDR1 SGHNT and CDR2 YYREEE (reference sequence). This same sample was also taken into another study, of T cells in Graves' hyperthyroidism and ophthalmopathy.

The rearrangement links TRBV5-4 to TRBJ2-5, with D possibly TRBD1 on 5 matching bases. Sequencing used peripheral blood mononuclear cells (PBMCs), obtained at new diagnosis, from a patient treated with antithyroid drugs. The sequence derives from a woman aged 40 to 50 with Graves disease. CDR3 protein: CASSATAQAQETQYF. DNA for the CDR3: TGTGCCAGCAGCGCCACCGCACAGGCACAAGAGACCCAGTACTTC.